The next 13 T cell receptor beta chains were all read from a single sample in a study of T cell responses to AZD1222 COVID-19 vaccine. TCRdb's table, derived via immunoSEQ multiplex PCR, lists solely in-frame clones and lacks some. The table shows 150,000 to 200,000 clones, with 75% to 90% occurring only once. Here the sequenced sample was peripheral blood, taken on day 0 of AZD1222 vaccination. The receptors derive from an adult in good health.

The chain uses TRBV27 and TRBJ1-5; D not certain. V dropped 6 bases and J dropped 7 bases, with 16 bases sitting between them. Germline V gene lookup returns CDR1 MNHEY and CDR2 SMNVEV (reference sequence). The CDR3 is made up of 14 amino acids. CDR3 coding DNA: TGTGCCAGCAGCCCCCAGGATTGGCGGCAGCCCCAGCATTTT. As protein: CASSPQDWRQPQHF.

The CDR3 here is CASSLFVGNQETQYF. The CDR3 DNA follows: TGTGCCAGCAGCCTCTTTGTGGGGAATCAAGAGACCCAGTACTTC. The chain employs TRBV4-2 and TRBJ2-5; unclear D gene. This CDR3 is 15 amino acids long. The germline gives CDR1 LGHNA, CDR2 YNFKEQ. Trimming stripped 4 bases from V and 2 bases from J, with 14 bases between.

The rearrangement joins TRBV29-1 to TRBJ1-5; the match to TRBD1 covers 9 bases. The CDR3 sequence is 12 residues long. Germline CDR1 SQVTM, CDR2 ANQGSEA. J lost 5 bases, V lost 6 bases, and 2 bases had no gene match. CDR3 residues: CSVRTGDQPQHF. CDR3 DNA sequence: TGCAGCGTCCGGACAGGGGATCAGCCCCAGCATTTT.

The rearrangement links TRBV6-5 to TRBJ2-5; D assignment may be TRBD1 or TRBD2 (7 bases each). The V end was cut by 4 bases, the J end by 5 bases, with 14 bases between. The germline V gene encodes CDR1 MNHEY and CDR2 SVGAGI. The CDR3 runs to 14 residues. The CDR3 sequence is CASSSSGGGETQYF. Here the CDR3 DNA reads TGTGCCAGCAGTTCCTCAGGGGGAGGGGAGACCCAGTACTTC.

This clone was counted a single time. The chain uses TRBV7-2 and TRBJ2-7; no definite D call. V dropped 1 base and J dropped 0 bases, with 7 bases sitting between them. Germline values: CDR1 SGHTA, CDR2 FQGNSA. The CDR3 has 14 amino acids. CDR3 DNA: TGTGCCAGCAGCTTAGGACATACCTCCTACGAGCAGTACTTC. Amino acid sequence: CASSLGHTSYEQYF.

This rearrangement joins TRBV18 to TRBJ1-2, with 8 positions matching TRBD1. The CDR3 spans 14 residues. The junction had 4 bases not matched to a gene; V was cut back by 3 bases and J by 4 bases. Germline V gene data show CDR1 as KGHSH and CDR2 as LQKENI. CDR3 bases: TGTGCCAGCTCACCGGGACAGGTGACCTATGGCTACACCTTC. Its protein product is CASSPGQVTYGYTF.

The rearrangement links TRBV9 to TRBJ2-5; 10 bases fit TRBD2. Looked up from germline, CDR1 is SGDLS and CDR2 is YYNGEE. This CDR3 region has 15 residues. J was trimmed by 5 bases and V by 0 bases; bases with no gene match: 4. CDR3: CASSVDTSGDETQYF. The CDR3 region has the DNA TGTGCCAGCAGCGTAGATACTAGCGGGGATGAGACCCAGTACTTC.

The rearrangement uses TRBV6-5 and TRBJ1-3; 10 nucleotides agree with TRBD1. This CDR3 is built from 15 residues. The J segment lost 4 bases and the V segment lost 5 bases, leaving 5 bases of the junction unmatched. The germline CDR1 and CDR2 sequences are MNHEY and SVGAGI. The CDR3 is CASSRDRGGGNTIYF. In DNA form, the CDR3 reads TGTGCCAGCAGTCGGGACAGGGGCGGGGGAAACACCATATATTTT.

The chain carries TRBV14 and TRBJ1-6; 11 bases fit TRBD1. The CDR3 is 15 residues long. Germline CDR1 is SGHDN and CDR2 is FVKESK. V was pared by 4 bases and J by 10 bases, with 6 bases of the junction left unmatched. In nucleotides, the CDR3 is TGTGCCAGCAGCCCCGGGACAGGGGGTTGGTCACCCCTCCACTTT. It encodes CASSPGTGGWSPLHF.

In its sample, this clone was seen once. This chain links TRBV6-5 with TRBJ2-3; possible D gene TRBD2, 6 bases. Trimming removed 0 bases at V and 8 bases at J, with 18 bases between. The CDR3 contains 16 residues. CDR1 is MNHEY and CDR2 is SVGAGI in the germline V gene. The CDR3 spells CASSYSTASVTFTQYF. In DNA form, the CDR3 reads TGTGCCAGCAGTTACTCGACGGCTAGCGTGACCTTTACGCAGTATTTT.

This sequence joins TRBV5-1 and TRBJ2-2; D not certain. Germline lookup yields CDR1 SGHRS and CDR2 YFSETQ. CDR3 size: 14 residues. V lost 0 bases to trimming and J lost 6 bases, with 9 bases between them. The CDR3 coding sequence is TGCGCCAGCAGCTTGGGGGTCTGGGCCGGGGAGCTGTTTTTT. Translating gives CASSLGVWAGELFF.

CDR3 coding DNA: TGTGCCAGCAGCTTGTCTGGGGCAACTAATGAAAAACTGTTTTTT. This translates into CASSLSGATNEKLFF. The chain is built from TRBV5-4 and TRBJ1-4; D uncertain. V lost 1 base and J 0 bases, leaving 7 bases between the germline ends. Germline CDR1 SGHNT, CDR2 YYREEE (reference sequence). The CDR3 spans 15 residues.

This chain links TRBV19 with TRBJ1-4, with TRBD1 matching over 10 bases. This CDR3 comprises 17 residues. V was pared by 9 bases and J by 0 bases, with 10 bases of the junction left unmatched. Germline values: CDR1 LNHDA, CDR2 SQIVND (reference sequence). The CDR3 is CASRDRGLTATNEKLFF. The CDR3 DNA follows: TGTGCCAGCCGGGACAGGGGCCTAACCGCAACTAATGAAAAACTGTTTTTT.